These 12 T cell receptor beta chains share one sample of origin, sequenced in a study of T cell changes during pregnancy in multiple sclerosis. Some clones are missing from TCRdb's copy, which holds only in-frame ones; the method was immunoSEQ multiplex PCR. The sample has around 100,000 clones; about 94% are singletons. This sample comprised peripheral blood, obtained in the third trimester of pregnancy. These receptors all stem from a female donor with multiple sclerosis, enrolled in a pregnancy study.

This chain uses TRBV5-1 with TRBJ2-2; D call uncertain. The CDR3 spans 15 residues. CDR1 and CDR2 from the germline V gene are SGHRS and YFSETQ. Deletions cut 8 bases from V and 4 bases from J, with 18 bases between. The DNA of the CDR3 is TGCGCCAGTACCTCCGCTTCCCAGTTCACCGGGGAGCTGTTTTTT. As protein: CASTSASQFTGELFF.

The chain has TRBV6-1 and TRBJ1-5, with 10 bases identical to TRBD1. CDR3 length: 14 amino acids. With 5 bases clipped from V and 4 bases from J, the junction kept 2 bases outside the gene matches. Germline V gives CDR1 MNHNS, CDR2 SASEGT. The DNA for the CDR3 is TGTGCCAGCAGTCCGGGACAGGGGAATCAGCCCCAGCATTTT. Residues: CASSPGQGNQPQHF.

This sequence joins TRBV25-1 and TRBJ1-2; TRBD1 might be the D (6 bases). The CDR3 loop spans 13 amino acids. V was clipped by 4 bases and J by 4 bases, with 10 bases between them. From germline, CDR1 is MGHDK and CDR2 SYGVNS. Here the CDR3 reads CASSVQGGYGYTF. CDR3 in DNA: TGTGCCAGCAGTGTACAGGGCGGCTATGGCTACACCTTC.

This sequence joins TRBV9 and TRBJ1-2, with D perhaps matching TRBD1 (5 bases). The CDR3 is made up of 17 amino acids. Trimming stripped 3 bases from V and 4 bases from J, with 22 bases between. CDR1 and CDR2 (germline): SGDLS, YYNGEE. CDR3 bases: TGTGCCAGCAGCGCATCCCGGTTTGCACAGGACATCTATGGCTACACCTTC. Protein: CASSASRFAQDIYGYTF.

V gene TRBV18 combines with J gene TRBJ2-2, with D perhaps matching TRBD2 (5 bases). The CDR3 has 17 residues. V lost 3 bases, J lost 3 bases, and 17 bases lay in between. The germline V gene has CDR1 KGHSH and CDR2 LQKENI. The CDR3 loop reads CASSPPAGIRDTGELFF. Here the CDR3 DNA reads TGTGCCAGCTCACCCCCGGCCGGGATCCGAGACACCGGGGAGCTGTTTTTT.

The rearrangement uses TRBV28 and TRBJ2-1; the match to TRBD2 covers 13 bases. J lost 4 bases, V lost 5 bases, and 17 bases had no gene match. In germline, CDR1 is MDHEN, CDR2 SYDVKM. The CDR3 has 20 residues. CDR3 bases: TGTGCCAGCAGTACCGACAGGGATCCGGGACTAGCGGGAAATTACAATGAGCAGTTCTTC. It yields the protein CASSTDRDPGLAGNYNEQFF.

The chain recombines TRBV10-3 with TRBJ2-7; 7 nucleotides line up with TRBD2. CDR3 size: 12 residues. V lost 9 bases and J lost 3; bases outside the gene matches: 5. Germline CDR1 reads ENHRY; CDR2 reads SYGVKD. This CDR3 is CAIAGQNYEQYF. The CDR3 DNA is TGTGCCATAGCGGGGCAAAACTACGAGCAGTACTTC.

The DNA for the CDR3 is TGTGCCAACCGACCGGGACAATCCTACGAGCAGTACTTC. Its protein is CANRPGQSYEQYF. The chain combines TRBV10-3 with TRBJ2-7; a weak D match, TRBD1 (6 bases). The germline gives CDR1 ENHRY, CDR2 SYGVKD. The length of the CDR3 is 13 residues. V was clipped by 10 bases and J by 1 base, with 14 bases between them.

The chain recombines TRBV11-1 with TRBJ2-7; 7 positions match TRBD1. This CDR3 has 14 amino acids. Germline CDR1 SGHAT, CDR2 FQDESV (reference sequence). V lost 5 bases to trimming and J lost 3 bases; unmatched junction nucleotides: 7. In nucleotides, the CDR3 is TGTGCCAGCAGCCCCCGCACAGGGGACTACGAGCAGTACTTC. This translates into CASSPRTGDYEQYF.

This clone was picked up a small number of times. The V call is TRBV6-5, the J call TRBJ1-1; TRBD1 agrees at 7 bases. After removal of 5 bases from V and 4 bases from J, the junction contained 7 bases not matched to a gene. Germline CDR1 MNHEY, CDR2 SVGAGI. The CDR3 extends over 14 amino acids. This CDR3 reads CASSMTGRRTEAFF. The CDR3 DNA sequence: TGTGCCAGCAGTATGACAGGGAGGCGCACTGAAGCTTTCTTT.

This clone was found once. This CDR3 is CASSLVPNTQYF. The CDR3 DNA follows: TGTGCCAGCAGCTTAGTCCCAAATACGCAGTATTTT. The chain uses TRBV7-2 and TRBJ2-3; no definite D call. The length of the CDR3 is 12 residues. Germline CDR1 SGHTA, CDR2 FQGNSA. V was pared by 1 base and J by 7 bases, with 6 bases between. Supplemented by reference TRBV7-2 and TRBJ2-3, the full variable domain reads GAGVSQSPSNKVTEKGKDVELRCDPISGHTALYWYRQSLGQGLEFLIYFQGNSAPDKSGLPSDRFSAERTGGSVSTLTIQRTQQEDSAVYLCASSLVPNTQYFGPGTRLTVL.

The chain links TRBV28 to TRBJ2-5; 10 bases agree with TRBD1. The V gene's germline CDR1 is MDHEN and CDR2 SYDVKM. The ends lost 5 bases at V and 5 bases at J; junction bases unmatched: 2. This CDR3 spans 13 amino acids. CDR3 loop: CASSGTGDETQYF. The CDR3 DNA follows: TGTGCCAGCAGTGGGACAGGGGATGAGACCCAGTACTTC.